This is a list of T cell receptor beta chains from one sample in a study of T cells in tumors after PD-1 blockade. Assay used: immunoSEQ multiplex PCR; TCRdb lists only in-frame clones, some missing. The sample includes more than 14,000 clones, roughly four fifths of them seen just once. The input for sequencing was PBMCs, taken after anti-PD-1 treatment. These receptor sequences come from a human donor with basal cell carcinoma. Both conserved end residues are part of each CDR3. D genes are given only for firm matches. Part of the rows lack a size; the others show once, few, many or a class for expanded clones.

D gene: .; V gene: TRBV2; J gene: TRBJ1-5; clone size: few; CDR3 protein: CASSAPLRDSNQPQHF; CDR3 DNA: TGTGCCAGCAGTGCCCCATTAAGGGACAGCAATCAGCCCCAGCATTTT
D gene: TRBD2; V gene: TRBV7-9; J gene: TRBJ2-1; clone size: .; CDR3 protein: CASSNYRLTSGAYNEQFF; CDR3 DNA: TGTGCCAGCAGCAATTATCGCCTGACTAGCGGGGCCTACAATGAGCAGTTCTTC
D gene: TRBD1; V gene: TRBV18; J gene: TRBJ1-3; clone size: .; CDR3 protein: CASSPGQGARDGNTIYF; CDR3 DNA: TGTGCCAGCTCACCAGGACAGGGGGCGCGTGATGGAAACACCATATATTTT
D gene: TRBD2; V gene: TRBV14; J gene: TRBJ2-1; clone size: .; CDR3 protein: CASSPFSGLAGRNEQFF; CDR3 DNA: TGTGCCAGCAGCCCTTTCTCGGGACTAGCGGGAAGGAATGAGCAGTTCTTC
D gene: .; V gene: TRBV5-1; J gene: TRBJ1-4; clone size: once; CDR3 protein: CASSLVGTSFEKLFF; CDR3 DNA: TGCGCCAGCAGCTTGGTGGGGACAAGCTTTGAAAAACTGTTTTTT
D gene: .; V gene: TRBV6-2/TRBV6-3; J gene: TRBJ2-5; clone size: .; CDR3 protein: CASSSPRRPAQETQYF; CDR3 DNA: TGTGCCAGCAGTTCGCCCCGGCGGCCGGCTCAAGAGACCCAGTACTTC
D gene: .; V gene: TRBV6-6; J gene: TRBJ1-2; clone size: .; CDR3 protein: CASRENWGVYF; CDR3 DNA: TGTGCCAGCAGGGAAAATTGGGGGGTTTACTTC
D gene: TRBD2; V gene: TRBV14; J gene: TRBJ2-2; clone size: .; CDR3 protein: CASSQNQLAGFVTGELFF; CDR3 DNA: TGTGCCAGCAGCCAAAATCAACTAGCGGGATTTGTCACCGGGGAGCTGTTTTTT
D gene: TRBD1; V gene: TRBV7-9; J gene: TRBJ2-7; clone size: .; CDR3 protein: CASSLGSGQGSYEQYF; CDR3 DNA: TGTGCCAGCAGCTTAGGCTCCGGACAGGGGTCCTACGAGCAGTACTTC
D gene: TRBD1; V gene: TRBV19; J gene: TRBJ1-3; clone size: .; CDR3 protein: CASSAPGQGQRPIYF; CDR3 DNA: TGTGCCAGTAGTGCCCCGGGACAGGGGCAGCGCCCCATATATTTT
D gene: .; V gene: TRBV5-6; J gene: TRBJ1-1; clone size: .; CDR3 protein: CASSLSWQGNPRKNTEAFF; CDR3 DNA: TGTGCCAGCAGCTTGTCTTGGCAGGGGAATCCAAGGAAGAACACTGAAGCTTTCTTT
D gene: .; V gene: TRBV19; J gene: TRBJ1-1; clone size: once; CDR3 protein: CASSKYREAFF; CDR3 DNA: TGTGCCAGTAGTAAATACAGAGAAGCTTTCTTT
D gene: TRBD1; V gene: TRBV18; J gene: TRBJ2-7; clone size: few; CDR3 protein: CASSPPGTGAVYEQYF; CDR3 DNA: TGTGCCAGCTCACCACCCGGGACAGGCGCCGTCTACGAGCAGTACTTC
D gene: .; V gene: TRBV10-1; J gene: TRBJ2-1; clone size: .; CDR3 protein: CASSAGDAGNEQFF; CDR3 DNA: TGCGCCAGCAGTGCAGGGGACGCTGGGAATGAGCAGTTCTTC
D gene: .; V gene: TRBV5-4; J gene: TRBJ1-3; clone size: .; CDR3 protein: CASSRDPSGNTIYF; CDR3 DNA: TGTGCCAGCAGCCGGGACCCCTCTGGAAACACCATATATTTT
D gene: .; V gene: TRBV6-2/TRBV6-3; J gene: TRBJ2-3; clone size: .; CDR3 protein: CASSAFGPRDTQYF; CDR3 DNA: TGTGCCAGCAGCGCCTTCGGGCCTAGGGATACGCAGTATTTT
D gene: .; V gene: TRBV7-2; J gene: TRBJ2-5; clone size: .; CDR3 protein: CASSSDSHGSSTQYF; CDR3 DNA: TGTGCCAGCAGCTCCGACAGCCACGGCAGTTCGACCCAGTACTTC
D gene: .; V gene: TRBV2; J gene: TRBJ1-1; clone size: medium-sized; CDR3 protein: CASSEELRGDTEAFF; CDR3 DNA: TGTGCCAGCAGTGAAGAGCTAAGGGGGGACACTGAAGCTTTCTTT
D gene: TRBD2; V gene: TRBV4-3; J gene: TRBJ2-3; clone size: .; CDR3 protein: CASSGTSGGAFFPDTQYF; CDR3 DNA: TGCGCCAGCAGCGGAACTAGCGGGGGGGCCTTTTTCCCAGATACGCAGTATTTT
D gene: TRBD1; V gene: TRBV4-3; J gene: TRBJ2-7; clone size: few; CDR3 protein: CASSQEGSGGQGSSYEQYF; CDR3 DNA: TGCGCCAGCAGCCAAGAAGGGAGTGGGGGACAGGGAAGCTCCTACGAGCAGTACTTC
D gene: TRBD1; V gene: TRBV9; J gene: TRBJ1-6; clone size: few; CDR3 protein: CAGQRQGEYSPLHF; CDR3 DNA: TGTGCCGGACAAAGACAGGGGGAATATTCACCCCTCCACTTT
D gene: TRBD2; V gene: TRBV27; J gene: TRBJ2-7; clone size: .; CDR3 protein: CASSLVAGGTYEQYF; CDR3 DNA: TGTGCCAGCAGTTTGGTAGCGGGGGGCACCTACGAGCAGTACTTC
D gene: .; V gene: TRBV7-6; J gene: TRBJ1-5; clone size: once; CDR3 protein: CASSLGGSSNQPQHF; CDR3 DNA: TGTGCCAGCAGCTTGGGGGGTTCCTCAAATCAGCCCCAGCATTTT
D gene: .; V gene: TRBV19; J gene: TRBJ1-2; clone size: .; CDR3 protein: CASSIEARAGYTF; CDR3 DNA: TGTGCCAGTAGTATAGAAGCCCGGGCTGGCTACACCTTC
D gene: .; V gene: TRBV5-1; J gene: TRBJ1-1; clone size: .; CDR3 protein: CASSLEGAVNTEAFF; CDR3 DNA: TGCGCCAGCAGCTTAGAAGGGGCTGTGAACACTGAAGCTTTCTTT
D gene: .; V gene: TRBV6-6; J gene: TRBJ1-2; clone size: .; CDR3 protein: CASTQLGGEGGYGYTF; CDR3 DNA: TGTGCCAGCACCCAACTCGGCGGCGAGGGGGGCTATGGCTACACCTTC
D gene: .; V gene: TRBV24-1; J gene: TRBJ2-5; clone size: .; CDR3 protein: CATSVREGTQYF; CDR3 DNA: TGTGCCACCAGTGTCAGAGAGGGGACCCAGTACTTC
D gene: .; V gene: TRBV30; J gene: TRBJ2-5; clone size: .; CDR3 protein: CAWSNPETQYF; CDR3 DNA: TGTGCCTGGAGCAACCCGGAGACCCAGTACTTC